The clone carrying this T cell receptor (beta chain) was found many times. These data come from a study of metastatic and nonmetastatic thyroid tumors. Through MiXCR, TCRdb re-clonotyped the PCR reads. The data show roughly 24,000 clones, roughly 20% seen once. The germline V gene has CDR1 DFQATT and CDR2 SNEGSKA (reference sequence). This CDR3 region has 20 residues. J lost 1 base, V lost 0 bases, and 15 bases had no gene match. None of the patients had undergone any treatment ahead of thyroid surgery. Source material: blood. The TCR originated in a male donor with papillary thyroid cancer or a benign thyroid nodule (not recorded which). Some clones in this sample may be carry-over from other donors' samples. The chain employs TRBV20-1 and TRBJ2-5, with TRBD2 identical over 12 bases. DNA for the CDR3: TGCAGTGCTAGAGATCCAGGGTTTTTCCTAGCGGGAGGGGGCCAAGAGACCCAGTACTTC. Protein product: CSARDPGFFLAGGGQETQYF.